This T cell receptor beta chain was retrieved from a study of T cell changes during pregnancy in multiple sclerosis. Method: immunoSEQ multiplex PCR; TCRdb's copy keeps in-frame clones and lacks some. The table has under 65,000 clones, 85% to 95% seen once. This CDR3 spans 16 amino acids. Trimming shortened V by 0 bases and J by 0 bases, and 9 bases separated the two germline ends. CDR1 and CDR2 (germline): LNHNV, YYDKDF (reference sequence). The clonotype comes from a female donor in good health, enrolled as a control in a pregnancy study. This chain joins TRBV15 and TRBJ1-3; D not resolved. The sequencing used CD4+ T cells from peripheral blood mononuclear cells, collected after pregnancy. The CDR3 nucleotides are TGTGCCACCAGCAGAGATCGGGTCCGCTCTGGAAACACCATATATTTT. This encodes CATSRDRVRSGNTIYF.